The clone carrying this TCR beta chain was observed a handful of times. Its antigen is unidentified. This sample was included in a study of T cells after yellow fever vaccination. Study in general: Preparation of fractions with low cell numbers was performed using SMART-Seq v4 Ultra Low Input.

A universal primer site and UMIs were added as TCR cDNA was made by 5'RACE template switching. TCRdb itself ran the 5' RACE reads through MiXCR, one entry per CDR3 protein. The data contain about 550,000 distinct CDR3 sequences, about 19% of them seen just once; the ten biggest clones take up 13% to 15%. Study-wide results and limits: Researchers cautioned that FACS-sorted repertoires could harbor abundant clonotypes contaminating from the bulk population. Once the booster was given, most primary-vaccination clones reappeared, at 95% to 98% for CD4 and more than 85% for CD8.

Here the sequenced sample was PBMCs, taken 15 days after the yellow fever booster vaccination. This sequence was found in a man younger than 40 who received the YFV17D yellow fever vaccine.

The CDR3 sequence: CSVESALSGRLAGADEQFF. In DNA, the CDR3 is TGCAGCGTTGAATCGGCACTATCGGGTCGGCTAGCGGGAGCTGATGAGCAGTTCTTC. The J gene is TRBJ2-1, the V gene TRBV29-1, with 10 bases aligning to TRBD2. With 2 bases clipped from V and 8 bases from J, the junction kept 21 bases outside the gene matches. Germline assignment: CDR1 SQVTM and CDR2 ANQGSEA. The length of the CDR3 is 19 residues.